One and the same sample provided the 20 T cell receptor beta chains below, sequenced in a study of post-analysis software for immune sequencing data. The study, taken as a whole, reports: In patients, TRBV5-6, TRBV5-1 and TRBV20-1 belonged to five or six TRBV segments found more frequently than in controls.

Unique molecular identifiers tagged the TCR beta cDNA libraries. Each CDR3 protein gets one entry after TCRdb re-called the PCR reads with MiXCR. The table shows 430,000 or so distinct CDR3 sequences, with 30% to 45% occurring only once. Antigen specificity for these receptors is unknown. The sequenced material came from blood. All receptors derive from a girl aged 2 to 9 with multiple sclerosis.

CDR3 bases: TGCAGTGCTAGATTCCCGACAGGGGCGGAGGGTGGCTACACCTTC. Residues: CSARFPTGAEGGYTF. The J gene is TRBJ1-2, the V gene TRBV20-1; 8 positions match TRBD1. The CDR3 spans 15 residues. The trim removed 2 bases at V and 7 bases at J, leaving 12 bases unmatched. From germline, CDR1 is DFQATT and CDR2 SNEGSKA (reference sequence).

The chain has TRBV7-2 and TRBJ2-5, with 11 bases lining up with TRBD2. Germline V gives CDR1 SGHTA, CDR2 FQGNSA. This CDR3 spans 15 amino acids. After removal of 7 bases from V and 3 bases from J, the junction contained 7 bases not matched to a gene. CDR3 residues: CASTNVGLAEETQYF. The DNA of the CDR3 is TGTGCCAGCACCAATGTGGGACTAGCGGAAGAGACCCAGTACTTC.

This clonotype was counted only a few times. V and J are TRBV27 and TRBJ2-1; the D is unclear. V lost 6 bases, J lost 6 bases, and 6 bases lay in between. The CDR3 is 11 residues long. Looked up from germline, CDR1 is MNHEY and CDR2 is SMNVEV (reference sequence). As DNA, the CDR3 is TGTGCCAGCAGACGCATCAATGAGCAGTTCTTC. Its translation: CASRRINEQFF.

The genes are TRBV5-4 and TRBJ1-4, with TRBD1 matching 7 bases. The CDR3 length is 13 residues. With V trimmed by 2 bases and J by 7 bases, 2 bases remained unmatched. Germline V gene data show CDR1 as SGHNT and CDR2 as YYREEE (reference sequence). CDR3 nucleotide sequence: TGTGCCAGCAGCTTTGACAGGGCTGAAAAACTGTTTTTT. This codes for CASSFDRAEKLFF. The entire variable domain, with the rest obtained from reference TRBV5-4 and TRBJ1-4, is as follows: ETGVTQSPTHLIKTRGQQVTLRCSSQSGHNTVSWYQQALGQGPQFIFQYYREEENGRGNFPPRFSGLQFPNYSSELNVNALELDDSALYLCASSFDRAEKLFFGSGTQLSVL.

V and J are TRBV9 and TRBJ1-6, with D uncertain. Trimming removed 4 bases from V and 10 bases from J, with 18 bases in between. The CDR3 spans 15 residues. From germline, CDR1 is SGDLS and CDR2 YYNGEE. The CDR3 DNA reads TGTGCCAGCAGCCCTACGCTAGTAACGGGGTCACCCCTCCACTTT. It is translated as CASSPTLVTGSPLHF.

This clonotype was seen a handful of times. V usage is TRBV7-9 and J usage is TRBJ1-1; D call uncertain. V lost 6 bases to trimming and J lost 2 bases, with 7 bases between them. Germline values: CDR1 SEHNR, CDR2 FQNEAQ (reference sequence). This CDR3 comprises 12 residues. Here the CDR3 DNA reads TGTGCCAGCAGGCTGGACAACACTGAAGCTTTCTTT. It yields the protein CASRLDNTEAFF.

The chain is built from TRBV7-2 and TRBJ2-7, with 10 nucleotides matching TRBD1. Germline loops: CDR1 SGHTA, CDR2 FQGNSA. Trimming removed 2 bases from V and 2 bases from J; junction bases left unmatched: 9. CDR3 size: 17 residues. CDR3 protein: CASSLNGAGTGAYEQYF. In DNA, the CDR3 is TGTGCCAGCAGCTTAAACGGGGCGGGGACAGGGGCCTACGAGCAGTACTTC. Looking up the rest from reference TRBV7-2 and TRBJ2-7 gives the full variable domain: GAGVSQSPSNKVTEKGKDVELRCDPISGHTALYWYRQSLGQGLEFLIYFQGNSAPDKSGLPSDRFSAERTGGSVSTLTIQRTQQEDSAVYLCASSLNGAGTGAYEQYFGPGTRLTVT.

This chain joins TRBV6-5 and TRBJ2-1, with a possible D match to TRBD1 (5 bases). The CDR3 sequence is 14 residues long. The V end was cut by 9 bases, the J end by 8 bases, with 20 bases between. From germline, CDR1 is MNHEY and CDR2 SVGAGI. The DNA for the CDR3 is TGTGCCAGGCCTCAGCTACCAGGGTGGGATGAGCAGTTCTTC. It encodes CARPQLPGWDEQFF.

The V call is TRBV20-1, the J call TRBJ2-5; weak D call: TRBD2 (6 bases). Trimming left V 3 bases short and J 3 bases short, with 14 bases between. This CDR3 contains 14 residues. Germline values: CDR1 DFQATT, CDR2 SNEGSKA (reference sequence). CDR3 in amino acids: CSARTLWREETQYF. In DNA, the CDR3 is TGCAGTGCTAGGACCCTTTGGAGGGAAGAGACCCAGTACTTC.

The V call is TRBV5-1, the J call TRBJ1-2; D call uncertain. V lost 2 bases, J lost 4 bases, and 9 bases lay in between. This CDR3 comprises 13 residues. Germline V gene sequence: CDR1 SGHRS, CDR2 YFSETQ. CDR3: CASSLEERYGYTF. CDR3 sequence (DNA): TGCGCCAGCAGCTTAGAGGAGCGCTATGGCTACACCTTC.

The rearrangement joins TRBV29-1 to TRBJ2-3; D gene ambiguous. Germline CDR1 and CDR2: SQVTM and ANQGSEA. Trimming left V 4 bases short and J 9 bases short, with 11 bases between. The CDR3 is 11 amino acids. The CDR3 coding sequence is TGCAGCGTTGTGGGGTCTTCCACGCAGTATTTT. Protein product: CSVVGSSTQYF.

Here the CDR3 reads CAGEGSGLYGYTF. In nucleotides, the CDR3 is TGTGCCGGCGAGGGATCGGGTCTCTATGGCTACACCTTC. The gene calls are TRBV12-3 or TRBV12-4 and TRBJ1-2; no firm D call. V was clipped by 11 bases and J by 4 bases, with 17 bases between them. The CDR3 runs to 13 residues.

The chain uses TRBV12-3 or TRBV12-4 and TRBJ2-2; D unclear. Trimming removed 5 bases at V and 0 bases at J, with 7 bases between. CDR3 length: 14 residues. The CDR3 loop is CASSNPPNTGELFF. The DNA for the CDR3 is TGTGCCAGCAGTAACCCGCCGAACACCGGGGAGCTGTTTTTT.

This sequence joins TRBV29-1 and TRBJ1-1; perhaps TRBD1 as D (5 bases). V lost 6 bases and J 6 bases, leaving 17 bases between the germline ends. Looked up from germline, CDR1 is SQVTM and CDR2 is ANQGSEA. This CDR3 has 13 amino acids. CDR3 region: CSVLGVDSAEAFF. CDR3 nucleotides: TGCAGCGTCCTGGGGGTGGATAGCGCTGAAGCTTTCTTT.

CDR3 amino acids: CASSLRGRITDTQYF. CDR3 bases: TGTGCCAGCAGCTTGCGCGGGAGGATCACAGATACGCAGTATTTT. The chain links TRBV5-6 to TRBJ2-3, with TRBD2 identical over 8 bases. The CDR3 length is 15 residues. V trimming: 1 base; J trimming: 2 bases; junction bases outside the gene matches: 3. Per the germline V gene, CDR1 is SGHDT and CDR2 is YYEEEE. Together with reference TRBV5-6 and TRBJ2-3, the CDR3 gives the full variable domain: DAGVTQSPTHLIKTRGQQVTLRCSPKSGHDTVSWYQQALGQGPQFIFQYYEEEERQRGNFPDRFSGHQFPNYSSELNVNALLLGDSALYLCASSLRGRITDTQYFGPGTRLTVL.

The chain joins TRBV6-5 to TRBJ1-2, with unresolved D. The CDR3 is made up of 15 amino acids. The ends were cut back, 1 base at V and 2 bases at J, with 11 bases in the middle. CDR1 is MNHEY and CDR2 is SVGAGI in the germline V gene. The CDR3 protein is CASSYLAENNYGYTF. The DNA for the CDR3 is TGTGCCAGCAGTTACTTGGCAGAAAACAACTATGGCTACACCTTC.

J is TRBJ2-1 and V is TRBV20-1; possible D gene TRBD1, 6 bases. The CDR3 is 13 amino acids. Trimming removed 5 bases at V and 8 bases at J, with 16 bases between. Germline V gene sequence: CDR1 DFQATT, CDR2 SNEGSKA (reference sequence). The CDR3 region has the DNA TGCAGTGCTCCGGACAGTTTAGTGCATGAGCAGTTCTTC. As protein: CSAPDSLVHEQFF.

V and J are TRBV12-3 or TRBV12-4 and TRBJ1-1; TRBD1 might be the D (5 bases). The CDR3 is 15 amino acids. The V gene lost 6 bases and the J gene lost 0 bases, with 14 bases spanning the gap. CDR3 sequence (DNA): TGTGCCAGCAGACCATCCGGGACGATGAACACTGAAGCTTTCTTT. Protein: CASRPSGTMNTEAFF.

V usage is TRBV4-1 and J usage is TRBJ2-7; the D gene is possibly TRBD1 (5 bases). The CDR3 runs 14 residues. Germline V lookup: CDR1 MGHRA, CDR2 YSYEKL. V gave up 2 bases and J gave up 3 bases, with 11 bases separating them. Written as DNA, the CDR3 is TGCGCCAGCAGCCAAACAGGTCTTGACTACGAGCAGTACTTC. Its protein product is CASSQTGLDYEQYF.

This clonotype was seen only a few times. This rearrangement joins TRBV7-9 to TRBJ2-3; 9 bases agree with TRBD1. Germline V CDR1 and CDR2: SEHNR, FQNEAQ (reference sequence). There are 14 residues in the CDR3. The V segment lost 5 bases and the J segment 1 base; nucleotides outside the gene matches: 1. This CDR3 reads CASSRDRGTDTQYF. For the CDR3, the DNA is TGTGCCAGCAGCCGGGACAGGGGCACAGATACGCAGTATTTT.